Included here is one TCR beta chain sequence, with context. This specimen belongs to a study of patients and donors after allogeneic stem cell transplantation. In TCRdb, the RT-PCR reads were re-called with MiXCR into one record per CDR3 protein. The table lists about 960,000 distinct CDR3 sequences, under 20% of them singletons. This clonotype was obtained from a human donor who was either an allogeneic HSCT recipient or a stem cell or donor lymphocyte infusion donor (not recorded which). It is not recorded whose cells these are; they may come from a transplant donor. Sequencing was done on a sample of blood, either unsorted or a sorted T cell fraction (not recorded which).

This CDR3 is CASRRARSSYNSPLHF. CDR3 DNA: TGTGCCAGCAGAAGGGCAAGAAGCTCCTATAATTCACCCCTCCACTTT. The chain couples TRBV7-2 to TRBJ1-6; D not certain. The germline V gene encodes CDR1 SGHTA and CDR2 FQGNSA. V was trimmed by 6 bases and J by 0 bases, leaving 12 bases between them. This CDR3 spans 16 amino acids. The full variable domain, rest sourced from reference TRBV7-2 and TRBJ1-6, is GAGVSQSPSNKVTEKGKDVELRCDPISGHTALYWYRQSLGQGLEFLIYFQGNSAPDKSGLPSDRFSAERTGGSVSTLTIQRTQQEDSAVYLCASRRARSSYNSPLHFGNGTRLTVT.